This record looks at one T cell receptor beta chain sequence and its context. Profiling relied on immunoSEQ multiplex PCR, and the TCRdb table lists in-frame clones only, not all of them. The sample holds roughly 200,000 clones, 88% seen once. V lost 1 base and J lost 6; bases outside the gene matches: 3. Germline V gene sequence: CDR1 SGHVS, CDR2 FQNEAQ. The length of the CDR3 is 15 residues. The sample is drawn from a study of blood T cell repertoires in COVID-19. This chain connects TRBV7-8 to TRBJ2-1, with 10 bases identical to TRBD1. This receptor was taken from a man aged 50-60 years with COVID-19, enrolled during active disease. Sequencing input: peripheral blood. The CDR3 DNA is TGTGCCAGCAGCTTAGTAGGGGACAGGGGCAATGAGCAGTTCTTC. This sequence encodes CASSLVGDRGNEQFF. The complete variable domain, with remaining parts taken from reference TRBV7-8 and TRBJ2-1, reads GAGVSQSPRYKVAKRGQDVALRCDPISGHVSLFWYQQALGQGPEFLTYFQNEAQLDKSGLPSDRFFAERPEGSVSTLKIQRTQQEDSAVYLCASSLVGDRGNEQFFGPGTRLTVL.